The 18 T cell receptor beta chains reported below all come from one sample, sequenced in a study of blood T cells in healthy people across ages. A J-beta primer mix and a sample-barcoded 5' primer were used in a second PCR of roughly 6 to 11 cycles. A single record per CDR3 protein comes from TCRdb applying MiXCR to the 5' RACE reads. The sample yields about 830,000 distinct CDR3 sequences, around two thirds seen once. The sample taken for sequencing was blood. These receptors originate from a young man in good health.

J is TRBJ2-7 and V is TRBV7-8, with TRBD2 identical over 8 bases. CDR3 size: 14 residues. V dropped 7 bases and J dropped 1; count of bases not matched to a gene: 6. Per germline, CDR1 SGHVS and CDR2 FQNEAQ. CDR3 protein: CASNSGLGSYEQYF. The CDR3 nucleotides are TGTGCCAGCAACTCGGGACTAGGTTCCTACGAGCAGTACTTC.

The sample holds a few counts of this clonotype. This chain's CDR3 is CASSPGVGDYNEQFF. The CDR3 nucleotides read TGTGCCAGCAGTCCGGGAGTCGGAGATTACAATGAGCAGTTCTTC. J is TRBJ2-1 and V is TRBV7-2; weak D call: TRBD2 (6 bases). This CDR3 spans 15 amino acids. CDR1 SGHTA and CDR2 FQGNSA come from the germline V gene. Trimming shortened V by 6 bases and J by 4 bases, and 16 bases separated the two germline ends.

V gene TRBV27 combines with J gene TRBJ2-1; 12 positions match TRBD1. CDR3 length: 15 residues. Germline V gives CDR1 MNHEY, CDR2 SMNVEV (reference sequence). V was pared by 9 bases and J by 6 bases, with 9 bases of the junction left unmatched. Here the CDR3 reads CASSTPGQGANEQFF. The CDR3 DNA reads TGTGCCAGTTCTACTCCGGGACAGGGGGCCAATGAGCAGTTCTTC.

The genes are TRBV6-6 and TRBJ1-2; 7 nucleotides line up with TRBD1. Germline V gives CDR1 MNHNY, CDR2 SVGAGI (reference sequence). The CDR3 loop spans 15 amino acids. V was clipped by 7 bases and J by 6 bases; unmatched bases: 14. The CDR3 region is CASTFETGFIHGYTF. In DNA, the CDR3 is TGTGCCAGCACCTTCGAGACAGGGTTTATCCATGGCTACACCTTC.

J is TRBJ2-5 and V is TRBV7-2, with D unclear. The J call could be wrong; TRBJ2-7 is a better fit for the DNA end. The CDR3 contains 11 residues. Germline CDR1 and CDR2: SGHTA and FQGNSA. CDR3 amino acids: CTSSLWIEQYF. CDR3 coding DNA: TGTACCAGCAGCTTGTGGATCGAGCAGTACTTC.

The chain employs TRBV2 and TRBJ2-1; the match to TRBD2 covers 11 bases. The CDR3 sequence is 16 residues long. V was clipped by 7 bases and J by 7 bases; unmatched bases: 12. Germline CDR1 is SNHLY and CDR2 is FYNNEI. CDR3 in amino acids: CASNPLAGGEENEQFF. The CDR3 nucleotides are TGTGCCAGCAATCCTCTAGCGGGGGGCGAGGAGAATGAGCAGTTCTTC.

The chain recombines TRBV20-1 with TRBJ2-3; D uncertain. V was pared by 1 base and J by 5 bases, with 7 bases between. Looked up from germline, CDR1 is DFQATT and CDR2 is SNEGSKA (reference sequence). This CDR3 is built from 12 residues. Here the CDR3 reads CSARGWGDTQYF. CDR3 DNA: TGCAGTGCTAGAGGCTGGGGAGATACGCAGTATTTT.

The rearrangement links TRBV6-6 to TRBJ2-4; maybe TRBD1 (6 bases). TRBJ2-7 explains the end of the DNA better; the J call may be wrong. The germline V gene has CDR1 MNHNY and CDR2 SVGAGI (reference sequence). The CDR3 consists of 14 residues. The CDR3 DNA sequence: TGTGCCAGCAGTTACGGGGACACGACCTACGAGCAGTACTTC. Translation: CASSYGDTTYEQYF.

The V and J genes are TRBV9 and TRBJ2-7; TRBD1 matches at 11 bases. Germline lookup yields CDR1 SGDLS and CDR2 YYNGEE. The length of the CDR3 is 15 residues. V gave up 3 bases and J gave up 2 bases; unmatched junction bases: 4. The CDR3 DNA is TGTGCCAGCAGCGGCGGGACAGGGGGGACCTACGAGCAGTACTTC. It translates to CASSGGTGGTYEQYF.

The V gene is TRBV7-3, the J gene TRBJ2-7; 9 bases line up with TRBD2. The CDR3 runs to 14 residues. Trimming removed 4 bases from V and 6 bases from J; junction bases left unmatched: 7. Germline V gene sequence: CDR1 SGHTA, CDR2 FQGTGA. In DNA, the CDR3 is TGTGCCAGCAGCTCTGGCGGGGGGGCCTCCGAGCAGTACTTC. Residues: CASSSGGGASEQYF.

The sample holds a few counts of this clonotype. This chain uses TRBV20-1 with TRBJ2-1; perhaps D is TRBD1 or TRBD2 (7 bases each). The CDR3 runs 15 residues. Germline V lookup: CDR1 DFQATT, CDR2 SNEGSKA (reference sequence). For the CDR3, the DNA is TGCACTTCATCTTCAGGGGGGGGTACGGGCAATGAGCAGTTCTTC. Protein: CTSSSGGGTGNEQFF.

This clonotype appeared a single time. The chain carries TRBV5-4 and TRBJ2-5; D may be TRBD1 (5 bases). In germline, CDR1 is SGHNT, CDR2 YYREEE (reference sequence). V lost 4 bases and J 2 bases, leaving 15 bases between the germline ends. This CDR3 has 15 residues. Written as DNA, the CDR3 is TGTGCCAGCAGCGGGGCCGGTAGTGAACAAGAGACCCAGTACTTC. Translating gives CASSGAGSEQETQYF.

A few counts support this clonotype. The V gene is TRBV12-3 or TRBV12-4, the J gene TRBJ2-4; TRBD1 agrees at 7 bases. V dropped 5 bases and J dropped 4; count of bases not matched to a gene: 8. The CDR3 is made up of 15 amino acids. CDR3 in DNA: TGTGCCAGCAGTGACACGGACAGGAGGAAAAACATTCAGTACTTC. Translated, it gives CASSDTDRRKNIQYF.

The chain uses TRBV5-1 and TRBJ2-3, with a tentative D call TRBD2 (6 bases). The V gene's germline CDR1 is SGHRS and CDR2 YFSETQ. The V end lost 7 bases, the J end lost 4 bases, and 16 bases lay between the germline ends. CDR3 length: 14 residues. This CDR3 is CASGRRVNADTQYF. DNA for the CDR3: TGCGCCAGCGGTCGGAGGGTGAACGCAGATACGCAGTATTTT.

This clonotype came up a few times. The rearrangement uses TRBV12-3 or TRBV12-4 and TRBJ1-6; maybe TRBD1 (5 bases). V lost 3 bases to trimming and J lost 11 bases, with 8 bases between them. The CDR3 contains 12 residues. The CDR3 loop is CASSFKGTPLHF. CDR3 sequence (DNA): TGTGCCAGCAGTTTTAAGGGGACACCCCTCCACTTT.

The chain uses TRBV9 and TRBJ2-3, with D tentatively TRBD1 (5 bases). Germline CDR1 and CDR2: SGDLS and YYNGEE. This CDR3 is built from 14 residues. V lost 2 bases and J lost 3, with 10 bases in between. The CDR3 reads CASSVRVKTDTQYF. In DNA form, the CDR3 reads TGTGCCAGCAGCGTCAGGGTTAAGACAGATACGCAGTATTTT.

The chain recombines TRBV12-3 or TRBV12-4 with TRBJ2-7; 12 bases match TRBD2. Trimming removed 4 bases from V and 0 bases from J; junction bases left unmatched: 7. This CDR3 is 17 amino acids long. In nucleotides, the CDR3 is TGTGCCAGCAGTTCAAGGACTAGCGGGAAGGGCTCCTACGAGCAGTACTTC. This encodes CASSSRTSGKGSYEQYF.

The V call is TRBV11-1, the J call TRBJ2-3; D is unclear. Trimming left V 5 bases short and J 0 bases short, with 9 bases between. The CDR3 totals 14 residues. Germline CDR1 reads SGHAT; CDR2 reads FQDESV (reference sequence). This chain's CDR3 is CASSGKISTDTQYF. DNA for the CDR3: TGTGCCAGCAGCGGAAAGATAAGCACAGATACGCAGTATTTT.